This TCR beta chain was sequenced for a study of molecular identifiers for immune sequencing clone quantification. The overall study: Within a replicate experiment, RNA obtained from either about 20,000 or 100,000 naive CD8 cells was divided into five aliquots, and four of those aliquots were then sequenced.

From germline, CDR1 is DFQATT and CDR2 SNEGSKA (reference sequence). V was clipped by 0 bases and J by 4 bases, with 10 bases between them. The CDR3 is made up of 13 amino acids. MiXCR, run by TCRdb on the PCR reads, gives a single entry per CDR3 protein. The sample yields about 330,000 distinct CDR3 sequences, about 22% seen once. This clonotype was counted between two and nine times. Sorting isolated naive CD8 T cells as CD8+CD4-CCR7+CD45RA+ events. The chain is built from TRBV20-1 and TRBJ2-7; D not certain. The material sequenced was naive CD8+ T cells from blood, with Jurkat cell RNA spiked in. The subset is: FACS-sorted CD8+CD4-CCR7+CD45RA+ naive T cells. The clonotype originates from a human donor in good health. Some libraries in this study had Jurkat cell RNA spiked in. The CDR3 nucleotides read TGCAGTGCTAGAGAGATGGGGATTTACGAGCAGTACTTC. Translation gives CSAREMGIYEQYF.